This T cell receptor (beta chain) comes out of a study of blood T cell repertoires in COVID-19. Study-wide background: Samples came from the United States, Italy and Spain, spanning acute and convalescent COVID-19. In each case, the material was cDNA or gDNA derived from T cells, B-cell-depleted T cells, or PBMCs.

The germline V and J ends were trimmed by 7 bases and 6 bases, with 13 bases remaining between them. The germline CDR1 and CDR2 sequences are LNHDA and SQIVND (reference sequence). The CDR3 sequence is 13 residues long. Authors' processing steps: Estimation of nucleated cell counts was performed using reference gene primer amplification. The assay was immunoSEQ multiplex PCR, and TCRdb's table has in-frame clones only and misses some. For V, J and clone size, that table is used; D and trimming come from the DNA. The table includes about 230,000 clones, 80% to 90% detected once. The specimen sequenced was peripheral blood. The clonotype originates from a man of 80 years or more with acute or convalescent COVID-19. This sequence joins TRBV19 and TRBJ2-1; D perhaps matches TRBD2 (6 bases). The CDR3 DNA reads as TGTGCCAGTAAGGGAGGACCGCGCAATGAGCAGTTCTTC. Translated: CASKGGPRNEQFF.